This TCR beta chain emerged from a study of T cell responses to AZD1222 COVID-19 vaccine. Assay: immunoSEQ multiplex PCR; the TCRdb copy retains only in-frame clones and omits some. The table has about 140,000 clones, 85% to 95% seen once. V shed 5 bases, J shed 0 bases, and the junction held 1 base outside the gene matches. The CDR3 contains 15 residues. In germline, CDR1 is LNHDA, CDR2 SQIVND (reference sequence). The chain couples TRBV19 to TRBJ2-1; 10 bases align to TRBD2. The specimen comprised peripheral blood, sampled after recovery from COVID-19. The receptor comes from an adult who had recovered from COVID-19. The CDR3 sequence: CASSLAGVSYNEQFF. The CDR3 DNA reads TGTGCCAGTAGTCTAGCGGGGGTCTCCTACAATGAGCAGTTCTTC.